This is a list of T cell receptor beta chains from one sample in a study of T cells after yellow fever vaccination. Each CDR3 protein is one row after TCRdb ran MiXCR on the 5' RACE reads. The sample gives a few hundred thousand distinct CDR3 sequences, around 6.8% of which show up once; 18% is in the top ten. The material was PBMCs, obtained roughly 45 days after the first yellow fever vaccination. The origin of the receptors is a young man who received the YFV17D yellow fever vaccine. Each CDR3 is given with its conserved first and last residue. The D gene is left open where the match is weak. For some rows the clone size is stated as once, few or many, or as a class when expanded; others skip it.

>TRBJ2-4|.|few|TRBV5-6
TGTGCCAGCAGCGGGGACGGTCCGGACATTCAGTACTTC
CASSGDGPDIQYF
>TRBJ1-5|TRBD1|.|TRBV28
TGTGCCAGCACCCCCGGAGGGGGCACTCAGCCCCAGCATTTT
CASTPGGGTQPQHF
>TRBJ2-1|TRBD2|few|TRBV7-3
TGTGCCAGCAGCCCGAGCGGGGGGATCTCCTACAATGAGCAGTTCTTC
CASSPSGGISYNEQFF
>TRBJ2-7|TRBD2|many|TRBV20-1
TGCAGTGCTAGTAGTCTAGCGGGGGGCTACGAGCAGTACTTC
CSASSLAGGYEQYF
>TRBJ2-2|.|.|TRBV5-5
TGTGCCAGCAGCTTTTGGGAAAACGGGGAGCTGTTTTTT
CASSFWENGELFF
>TRBJ2-3|TRBD2|many|TRBV5-1
TGCGCCAGCAGATGGACTAGCGGGGGGGGTAGCACAGATACGCAGTATTTT
CASRWTSGGGSTDTQYF
>TRBJ1-2|.|many|TRBV27
TGTGCCAGCAGTTTCGGGGGGGGGTATGGCTACACCTTC
CASSFGGGYGYTF
>TRBJ2-2|.|few|TRBV5-1
TGCGCCAGCAGATATGGGATCCCGAACACCGGGGAGCTGTTTTTT
CASRYGIPNTGELFF
>TRBJ1-2|.|few|TRBV12-3/TRBV12-4
TGTGCCAGCAGTTGGGCCCGGGGGGACCCCTATGGCTACACCTTC
CASSWARGDPYGYTF
>TRBJ1-1|TRBD1|few|TRBV7-2
TGTGCCAGCAGCCGACCGGACACAGGGGACACTGAAGCTTTCTTT
CASSRPDTGDTEAFF
>TRBJ2-1|.|many|TRBV27
TGTGCCAGCTCGGCGGCCCCCACTTACAATGAGCAGTTCTTC
CASSAAPTYNEQFF
>TRBJ2-1|.|few|TRBV4-2
TGTGCCAGCAGCCAAGGAGGTGTCTACAATGAGCAGTTCTTC
CASSQGGVYNEQFF
>TRBJ1-1|.|.|TRBV5-1
TGCGCCAGCAGCTTGATGTGGGGGTCTGAAGCTTTCTTT
CASSLMWGSEAFF
>TRBJ2-1|.|many|TRBV7-2
TGTGCCAGCAGAATTTCCCCGGGGCTCGGTGAGCAGTTCTTC
CASRISPGLGEQFF
>TRBJ1-1|.|few|TRBV15
TGTGCCACCAGCAGAGAGTGGGGGCAATATAACACTGAAGCTTTCTTT
CATSREWGQYNTEAFF
>TRBJ1-3|.|.|TRBV6-1
TGTGCCAGCCACCCCGTGGCTCCCTCTGGAAACACCATATATTTT
CASHPVAPSGNTIYF
>TRBJ2-3|.|.|TRBV9
TGTGCCAGCAGCGGATGGGGGGGCCCCCCAGATACGCAGTATTTT
CASSGWGGPPDTQYF
>TRBJ2-3|TRBD2|many|TRBV5-1
TGCGCCAGCAGCAGGACTAGCGACACAGATACGCAGTATTTT
CASSRTSDTDTQYF
>TRBJ2-5|.|many|TRBV25-1
TGTGCCAGCAGACCGAGGAACCAAGAGACCCAGTACTTC
CASRPRNQETQYF
>TRBJ2-3|.|.|TRBV4-2
TGTGCCAGCAGCCAAGGAGAGCTGGGGGGGCCCGATACGCAGTATTTT
CASSQGELGGPDTQYF
>TRBJ1-1|.|many|TRBV4-2
TGTGCCAGCAGCCAAGGGAGGGAAGGACGGACGAACACTGAAGCTTTCTTT
CASSQGREGRTNTEAFF
>TRBJ2-5|TRBD1|.|TRBV18
TGTGCCAGCCGCAAGGGGACAGGGGATGGCGAGACCCAGTACTTC
CASRKGTGDGETQYF
>TRBJ1-6|.|many|TRBV5-6
TGTGCCAGCAGCCCTGTAGGGGCAAATTCACCCCTCCACTTT
CASSPVGANSPLHF
>TRBJ1-5|.|.|TRBV13
TGTGCCAGCGCGGACGGATATAGCAATCAGCCCCAGCATTTT
CASADGYSNQPQHF
>TRBJ2-1|.|.|TRBV20-1
TGCAGTGCTTACTGGGGGGGCCAGATAGGTGAGCAGTTCTTC
CSAYWGGQIGEQFF
>TRBJ2-3|.|few|TRBV5-1
TGCGCCAGCAGCTCCAACCCTGATCCAGATACGCAGTATTTT
CASSSNPDPDTQYF
>TRBJ1-5|TRBD1|.|TRBV5-6
TGTGCCAGCAGCCAGCACAGGGGTGCATGGAATAGCAATCAGCCCCAGCATTTT
CASSQHRGAWNSNQPQHF
>TRBJ2-5|TRBD1|few|TRBV7-8
TGTGCCAGCCTCTCGGGGACAGGGATTATCCAAGAGACCCAGTACTTC
CASLSGTGIIQETQYF
>TRBJ1-5|.|few|TRBV4-3
TGCGCCAGCAGCCAAGATCGGGGCTTCAGCAATCAGCCCCAGCATTTT
CASSQDRGFSNQPQHF
>TRBJ1-2|.|.|TRBV4-3
TGCGCCAGCAGCCGTAGAGGTGAGGGTTCCTATGGCTACACCTTC
CASSRRGEGSYGYTF
>TRBJ2-2|.|many|TRBV7-2
TGTGCCAGCAGCTTCCCCCCCGGGACCGGGAACACCGGGGAGCTGTTTTTT
CASSFPPGTGNTGELFF
>TRBJ1-1|TRBD1|many|TRBV7-3
TGTGCCAGCAGCACTCAGGGGGGGACTGAAGCTTTCTTT
CASSTQGGTEAFF
>TRBJ1-2|.|.|TRBV6-5
TGTGCCAGCAGTTATAGGACCCTCGGCGGACGGCACTTC
CASSYRTLGGRHF
>TRBJ2-6|.|many|TRBV7-3
TGTGCCAGCAGCTTCGGACCTGGGGCCAACGTCCTGACTTTC
CASSFGPGANVLTF
>TRBJ2-1|.|.|TRBV6-1
TGTGCCAGCAGCGGGGAGGACCCTTCCTACAATGAGCAGTTCTTC
CASSGEDPSYNEQFF
>TRBJ1-5|.|few|TRBV4-2
TGTGCCAGCAGCCTTAGACAGTTTAGCAATCAGCCCCAGCATTTT
CASSLRQFSNQPQHF
>TRBJ1-1|.|.|TRBV18
TGTGCCAGCTCACCACCGGGAAGGCTGGAAGCTTTCTTT
CASSPPGRLEAFF
>TRBJ2-3|.|.|TRBV28
TGTGCCAGCACTGAGGAGATCACAGATACGCAGTATTTT
CASTEEITDTQYF
>TRBJ1-3|.|.|TRBV7-2
TGTGCCAGCAGCCCCAGTCTTTCTGGAAACACCATATATTTT
CASSPSLSGNTIYF
>TRBJ2-5|TRBD2|few|TRBV6-5
TGTGCCAGCAGTTGGGGACTAGCGGGGGCCCCGCGCGGGCAAGAGACCCAGTACTTC
CASSWGLAGAPRGQETQYF
>TRBJ2-3|.|many|TRBV4-3
TGCGCCAGCAGCCAAGAGGCAAGAGGCACAGATACGCAGTATTTT
CASSQEARGTDTQYF
>TRBJ1-2|.|many|TRBV12-3/TRBV12-4
TGTGCCAGCAGTGGGCTGGTCGGCGGGCCCAAGGGGGGCTACACCTTC
CASSGLVGGPKGGYTF
>TRBJ1-2|TRBD1|few|TRBV4-3
TGCGCCAGCAGCCAAGTGGGACAGGGGATCAACTATGGCTACACCTTC
CASSQVGQGINYGYTF
>TRBJ1-6|.|.|TRBV11-2
TGTGCCAGCAGCTTATCAGGGGCAGGGAATTCACCCCTCCACTTT
CASSLSGAGNSPLHF
>TRBJ2-3|.|.|TRBV7-9
TGTGCCAGCAGCTTCCGGCAGGGCGCAGATACGCAGTATTTT
CASSFRQGADTQYF
>TRBJ1-1|.|.|TRBV20-1
TGCAGTGCCGGAGGGCCAACAGGGATGAACACTGAAGCTTTCTTT
CSAGGPTGMNTEAFF
>TRBJ2-3|TRBD2|few|TRBV20-1
TGCAGTGCTAGAGATCGGAGCGGGGGGAGCACAGATACGCAGTATTTT
CSARDRSGGSTDTQYF
>TRBJ2-5|.|few|TRBV7-2
TGTGCCAGCAGCTTAGCGCTAGACAGGCCCGCAAAGACCCAGTACTTC
CASSLALDRPAKTQYF
>TRBJ2-7|TRBD2|few|TRBV5-5
TGTGCCAGCAGCCTGAGACTAGCGGGGGGTTACGAGCAGTACTTC
CASSLRLAGGYEQYF
>TRBJ1-1|TRBD1|few|TRBV5-1
TGCGCCAGCAGCCTAGGGACAGGGGCCCTGAACACTGAAGCTTTCTTT
CASSLGTGALNTEAFF
>TRBJ1-2|.|few|TRBV2
TGTGCCAGCAGTGAGTCGGCATATGGCTACACCTTC
CASSESAYGYTF
>TRBJ2-3|.|.|TRBV5-8
TGTGCCAGCAGCATACCCAGGGGAGGTGGCCCAGATACGCAGTATTTT
CASSIPRGGGPDTQYF
>TRBJ2-5|.|many|TRBV2
TGTGCCAGCAAGTTAGGGCGGGAGACCCAGTACTTC
CASKLGRETQYF
>TRBJ2-1|TRBD1|few|TRBV7-9
TGTGCCAGCAGCGCGGACGGACAGGGGGCTTACAATGAGCAGTTCTTC
CASSADGQGAYNEQFF
>TRBJ1-5|.|many|TRBV9
TGTGCCAGCAGCCCCTGGGGGGGCAATCAGCCCCAGCATTTT
CASSPWGGNQPQHF
>TRBJ2-7|TRBD2|few|TRBV5-1
TGCGCCAGCAGCTTGGTAGCGGGGGGGGACGAGCAGTACTTC
CASSLVAGGDEQYF
>TRBJ2-1|.|many|TRBV6-4
TGTGCCAGCAGTACGGATGAGCAGTTCTTC
CASSTDEQFF
>TRBJ2-3|TRBD2|few|TRBV7-3
TGTGCCAGCAGCTTTTCCCCTAGCGGGGGTACGACTAGCACAGATACGCAGTATTTT
CASSFSPSGGTTSTDTQYF